One sample yielded the 15 T cell receptor beta chains listed below, sequenced in a study of Ad26.COV2.S vaccination and SARS-CoV-2 variants. TCRdb's table, derived via immunoSEQ multiplex PCR, lists solely in-frame clones and lacks some. The sample yields 360,000 or so clones, approximately 90% seen once. Treatment denoted: some 20 received Ad26.COV2.S at low or high dose, single or two shots; roughly five received placebo; per-sample allocation not given. The samples date from day 63 after the first vaccine or placebo injection. Source: peripheral blood, taken in a trial of Ad26.COV2.S vaccine versus placebo. These receptors were obtained from a person aged 18 to 59 who received the Ad26.COV2.S COVID-19 vaccine or a placebo.

This chain uses TRBV7-9 with TRBJ2-2; D unclear. The V end lost 5 bases, the J end lost 1 base, and 11 bases lay between the germline ends. CDR1 and CDR2 (germline): SEHNR, FQNEAQ (reference sequence). The CDR3 has 15 amino acids. In DNA form, the CDR3 reads TGTGCCAGCAGCAACCGGGCCAGGAACACCGGGGAGCTGTTTTTT. It is translated as CASSNRARNTGELFF.

This clone was observed once. The rearrangement uses TRBV24-1 and TRBJ1-2; no clear D. Germline CDR1 KGHDR, CDR2 SFDVKD. This CDR3 comprises 13 residues. V lost 4 bases and J 4 bases, leaving 9 bases between the germline ends. The CDR3 bases are TGTGCCACCAGTGACGTAGGTCGCTATGGCTACACCTTC. It translates to CATSDVGRYGYTF.

The CDR3 bases are TGTGCCAGCAGTCAGAGGGGGCCTGGAAACACCATATATTTT. Encoded protein: CASSQRGPGNTIYF. V is TRBV6-5 and J is TRBJ1-3, with 7 bases fitting TRBD1. Germline loops: CDR1 MNHEY, CDR2 SVGAGI. CDR3 length: 14 residues. V lost 5 bases, J lost 2 bases, and 3 bases stayed unmatched.

The rearrangement links TRBV6-5 to TRBJ2-7; D perhaps matches TRBD1 (6 bases). The germline V gene encodes CDR1 MNHEY and CDR2 SVGAGI. The germline V and J ends were trimmed by 6 bases and 3 bases, with 12 bases remaining between them. This CDR3 spans 13 amino acids. Here the CDR3 reads CASSRGTNYEQYF. Written as DNA, the CDR3 is TGTGCCAGCAGCAGGGGCACCAACTACGAGCAGTACTTC.

The chain couples TRBV6-5 to TRBJ1-2; 11 bases match TRBD1. Germline V gene data show CDR1 as MNHEY and CDR2 as SVGAGI. The CDR3 runs 15 residues. V shed 1 base and J 4 bases; nucleotides not matched to a gene: 2. CDR3 region: CASSYYGTGGYGYTF. The CDR3, as DNA: TGTGCCAGCAGTTACTACGGGACAGGGGGCTATGGCTACACCTTC.

This sequence joins TRBV10-3 and TRBJ2-5; 15 nucleotides match TRBD2. Trimming cost V 0 bases and J 9 bases; bases outside gene matches: 5. The germline V gene encodes CDR1 ENHRY and CDR2 SYGVKD. The CDR3 runs to 16 residues. The CDR3 sequence is CAISESGTSGRMAQYF. The CDR3 DNA sequence: TGTGCCATCAGTGAGTCCGGGACTAGCGGGAGGATGGCCCAGTACTTC.

The rearrangement joins TRBV5-4 to TRBJ2-1; 7 bases match TRBD1. Trimming took 4 bases from V and 8 from J; bases not matched to a gene: 6. This CDR3 is built from 13 residues. From germline, CDR1 is SGHNT and CDR2 YYREEE (reference sequence). The CDR3 is CASSEGTADEQFF. CDR3 nucleotide sequence: TGTGCCAGCAGCGAGGGGACAGCTGATGAGCAGTTCTTC.

This chain joins TRBV29-1 and TRBJ1-1, with D possibly matching TRBD1 (5 bases). V was shortened by 3 bases and J by 7 bases, with 15 bases between the two germline ends. Germline V gene sequence: CDR1 SQVTM, CDR2 ANQGSEA. The CDR3 spans 13 residues. For the CDR3, the DNA is TGCAGCGTTGAGGGGGTCCGGGGAGATGAAGCTTTCTTT. Its protein is CSVEGVRGDEAFF.

In the case of this clone: The sample has other DNA sequences that encode this CDR3 too. This CDR3 reads CASSLDYNSPLHF. The DNA for the CDR3 is TGTGCCAGCAGTCTGGATTATAATTCACCCCTCCACTTT. This chain uses TRBV2 with TRBJ1-6; unclear D gene. CDR1 and CDR2 from the germline V gene are SNHLY and FYNNEI. This CDR3 spans 13 amino acids. With 5 bases removed from V and 4 bases from J, the gap between germline ends came to 6 bases.

The rearrangement uses TRBV7-2 and TRBJ2-3; D is unclear. This CDR3 comprises 14 residues. Germline CDR1 reads SGHTA; CDR2 reads FQGNSA. Trimming took 5 bases from V and 3 from J, leaving 12 bases between them. The CDR3 nucleotides are TGTGCCAGCAGCCTCTGGGGTGGTACAGATACGCAGTATTTT. Its translation is CASSLWGGTDTQYF. The entire variable domain, with the rest obtained from reference TRBV7-2 and TRBJ2-3, is as follows: GAGVSQSPSNKVTEKGKDVELRCDPISGHTALYWYRQSLGQGLEFLIYFQGNSAPDKSGLPSDRFSAERTGGSVSTLTIQRTQQEDSAVYLCASSLWGGTDTQYFGPGTRLTVL.

The chain is built from TRBV12-5 and TRBJ2-1, with TRBD1 matching over 7 bases. Germline CDR1 and CDR2: LGHNT and FRNRAP. The CDR3 has 14 residues. Unmatched junction bases numbered 7, after V lost 6 bases and J lost 5 bases. CDR3 protein: CASGLGTADNEQFF. The CDR3 coding sequence is TGTGCTAGTGGCCTCGGGACAGCAGACAATGAGCAGTTCTTC.

The chain is built from TRBV11-3 and TRBJ2-7; TRBD2 matches at 9 bases. The V gene end was trimmed by 0 bases and the J gene end by 4 bases; junction bases not matched to a gene: 4. This CDR3 region has 15 residues. Germline V gives CDR1 SGHNT, CDR2 YENEEA. The CDR3, as DNA: TGTGCCAGCAGCTTAGATCTGGCGGGAGGGTACGAGCAGTACTTC. As protein: CASSLDLAGGYEQYF.

The chain couples TRBV7-8 to TRBJ2-1; 10 bases match TRBD2. With V trimmed by 0 bases and J by 9 bases, 11 bases remained unmatched. Germline V gene data show CDR1 as SGHVS and CDR2 as FQNEAQ. The CDR3 is made up of 17 amino acids. DNA of the CDR3: TGTGCCAGCAGCTTAGCTACTAGCGGGACCCTGCCTGTTGAGCAGTTCTTC. Translated, it gives CASSLATSGTLPVEQFF.

The rearrangement uses TRBV7-6 and TRBJ2-1; a possible D gene is TRBD1 (6 bases). CDR1 and CDR2 (germline): SGHVS, FNYEAQ. V gave up 4 bases and J gave up 9 bases, with 13 bases separating them. This CDR3 contains 13 residues. As DNA, the CDR3 is TGTGCCAGCAGCTCGGGACACCTTTTTGAGCAGTTCTTC. This translates into CASSSGHLFEQFF.

The rearrangement joins TRBV7-9 to TRBJ1-5, with D unclear. Germline assignment: CDR1 SEHNR and CDR2 FQNEAQ (reference sequence). V was shortened by 1 base and J by 5 bases, with 6 bases between the two germline ends. The CDR3 is 13 residues long. The CDR3 DNA sequence: TGTGCCAGCAGCTTAGTTTGGGATCAGCCCCAGCATTTT. Amino acid sequence: CASSLVWDQPQHF. Looking up the rest from reference TRBV7-9 and TRBJ1-5 gives the full variable domain: DTGVSQNPRHKITKRGQNVTFRCDPISEHNRLYWYRQTLGQGPEFLTYFQNEAQLEKSRLLSDRFSAERPKGSFSTLEIQRTEQGDSAMYLCASSLVWDQPQHFGDGTRLSIL.